Here is one T cell receptor beta chain with its context. The antigen is not known. This entry belongs to a study of shared clonotypes between healthy human individuals. Study overall: Three CD4 naive, three CD4 memory, two CD8 naive and one CD8 memory plate were used per donor. Study-wide results and caveats: Compared with clonotypes that all four donors shared, non-shared clonotypes had lower generation probabilities.

J lost 13 bases, V lost 6 bases, and 9 bases had no gene match. The CDR3 length is 12 residues. Germline assignment: CDR1 SGHDT and CDR2 YYEEEE. The sorted-subset replicate PCRs were given about 210 ng DNA, which is 27,000 or so T cell genomes. The repertoire was sequenced with immunoSEQ multiplex PCR; TCRdb's copy has only in-frame clones and lacks some. Of 560,000 or so clones listed, 95% to 97% are singletons. Positively selected for CCR7, the CD45RO-negative cells used as naive CD8 cells excluded terminally differentiated effector memory CD45RA+ cells. This chain links TRBV5-6 with TRBJ2-1, with 8 bases aligning to TRBD2. The sample was naive CD8+ T cells sorted from blood. This sequence originates from a woman in her 30s in good health. CDR3 amino acids: CASTYGTSSQFF. DNA for the CDR3: TGTGCCAGCACCTACGGGACTAGTTCTCAGTTCTTC. Complete variable domain (other parts from reference TRBV5-6 and TRBJ2-1): DAGVTQSPTHLIKTRGQQVTLRCSPKSGHDTVSWYQQALGQGPQFIFQYYEEEERQRGNFPDRFSGHQFPNYSSELNVNALLLGDSALYLCASTYGTSSQFFGPGTRLTVL.